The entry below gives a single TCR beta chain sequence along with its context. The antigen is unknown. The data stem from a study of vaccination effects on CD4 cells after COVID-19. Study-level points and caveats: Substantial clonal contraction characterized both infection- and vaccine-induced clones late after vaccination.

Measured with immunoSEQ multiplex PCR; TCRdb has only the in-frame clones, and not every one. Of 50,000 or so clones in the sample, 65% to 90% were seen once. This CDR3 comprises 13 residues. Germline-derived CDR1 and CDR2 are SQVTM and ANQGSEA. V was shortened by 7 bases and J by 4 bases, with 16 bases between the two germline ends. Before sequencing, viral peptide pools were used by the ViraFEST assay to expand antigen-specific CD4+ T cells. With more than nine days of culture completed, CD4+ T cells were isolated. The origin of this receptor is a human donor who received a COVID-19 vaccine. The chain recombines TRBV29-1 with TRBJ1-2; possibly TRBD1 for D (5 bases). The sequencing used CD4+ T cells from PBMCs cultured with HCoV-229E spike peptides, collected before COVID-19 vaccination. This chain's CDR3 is CSANPGPGYGYTF. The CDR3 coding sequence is TGCAGCGCGAATCCAGGGCCCGGCTATGGCTACACCTTC.